These 28 T cell receptor beta chains share one sample of origin, sequenced in a study of blood T cell repertoires in COVID-19. The protocol was immunoSEQ multiplex PCR, while the TCRdb copy is restricted to in-frame clones and leaves out a portion. Of 200,000 or so clones detected, around four fifths appear once; the ten largest clones hold about 4.8%. The sequenced material came from PBMCs or T cells enriched from blood (not recorded which). The receptors were gathered from a woman between 50 and 59 years old who had been exposed to COVID-19.

The V and J genes are TRBV27 and TRBJ1-2; no definite D call. From germline, CDR1 is MNHEY and CDR2 SMNVEV (reference sequence). The CDR3 covers 13 residues. V gave up 5 bases and J gave up 2 bases, with 9 bases separating them. The CDR3 DNA reads as TGTGCCAGCAGTCCCCGGGAGAACTATGGCTACACCTTC. Amino acids: CASSPRENYGYTF.

The rearrangement links TRBV25-1 to TRBJ2-2, with 8 bases that match TRBD1. The CDR3 is made up of 16 amino acids. With V trimmed by 4 bases and J by 4 bases, 8 bases remained unmatched. Germline lookup yields CDR1 MGHDK and CDR2 SYGVNS. CDR3 nucleotide sequence: TGTGCCAGCAGTGGGCAGGGGGCGTTTCGCACCGGGGAGCTGTTTTTT. It yields the protein CASSGQGAFRTGELFF.

The chain employs TRBV11-3 and TRBJ2-1; 9 nucleotides line up with TRBD2. CDR3 size: 17 residues. Germline assignment: CDR1 SGHNT and CDR2 YENEEA. Losses at the gene ends were 1 base for V and 10 bases for J; bases not matched to a gene: 14. The CDR3 nucleotides are TGTGCCAGCAGCTTAGGCTCTGGGGCGGGGGGGCCGGAAGAGCAGTTCTTC. It encodes CASSLGSGAGGPEEQFF.

Only one count was recorded for this clone. This chain uses TRBV24-1 with TRBJ2-5; possible D gene TRBD2, 6 bases. There are 15 residues in the CDR3. Germline loops: CDR1 KGHDR, CDR2 SFDVKD. With 4 bases removed from V and 5 bases from J, the gap between germline ends came to 16 bases. This CDR3 is CATSDPKLEGETQYF. As DNA, the CDR3 is TGTGCCACCAGTGACCCCAAATTGGAGGGGGAGACCCAGTACTTC.

This chain links TRBV16 with TRBJ1-2; perhaps TRBD1 as D (5 bases). V was cut by 1 base and J by 3 bases, with 9 bases left in between. CDR1 is KGHSY and CDR2 is FQNENV in the germline V gene. CDR3 length: 14 residues. The CDR3, as DNA: TGTGCCAGCAGCCAATTCGACAGACACTATGGCTACACCTTC. It specifies CASSQFDRHYGYTF.

The chain couples TRBV19 to TRBJ1-1; D unclear. The germline V gene has CDR1 LNHDA and CDR2 SQIVND (reference sequence). This CDR3 has 16 residues. V was trimmed by 6 bases and J by 0 bases, leaving 17 bases between them. DNA of the CDR3: TGTGCCAGTAGCCGAACTCGACAACCCATGAACACTGAAGCTTTCTTT. Translated: CASSRTRQPMNTEAFF.

The chain links TRBV7-8 to TRBJ1-5; a weak D match, TRBD1 (5 bases). CDR3 size: 15 residues. CDR1 and CDR2 from the germline V gene are SGHVS and FQNEAQ. V lost 4 bases, J lost 1 base, and 11 bases lay in between. This CDR3 reads CASSSRASSNQPQHF. As DNA, the CDR3 is TGTGCCAGCAGCTCCAGGGCGTCGAGCAATCAGCCCCAGCATTTT.

CDR3 DNA sequence: TGTGCCAGCAGTTTCCTAGGGGGCGATGGCTACACCTTC. Translation: CASSFLGGDGYTF. This chain uses TRBV27 with TRBJ1-2, with 7 nucleotides matching TRBD1. Germline assignment: CDR1 MNHEY and CDR2 SMNVEV (reference sequence). The J segment lost 6 bases and the V segment lost 3 bases, leaving 4 bases of the junction unmatched. The CDR3 length is 13 residues.

The chain is built from TRBV19 and TRBJ1-6; D gene ambiguous. Between the trimmed V and J ends, which lost 6 bases and 8 bases, there was a span of 23 bases. CDR3 length: 17 amino acids. Germline values: CDR1 LNHDA, CDR2 SQIVND (reference sequence). The CDR3 loop reads CASSQDGPGVGYSPLHF. The CDR3 DNA sequence: TGTGCCAGTAGCCAAGACGGACCCGGGGTAGGGTATTCACCCCTCCACTTT.

V is TRBV7-2 and J is TRBJ2-7, with a weak D call TRBD2 (6 bases). The CDR3 runs 15 residues. V dropped 3 bases and J dropped 3 bases, with 15 bases sitting between them. The germline V gene has CDR1 SGHTA and CDR2 FQGNSA. The CDR3 here is CASSLLPGLIYEQYF. The CDR3 DNA reads as TGTGCCAGCAGCTTGCTACCGGGACTTATCTACGAGCAGTACTTC.

V and J are TRBV14 and TRBJ1-1, with D perhaps matching TRBD1 (5 bases). The germline V gene encodes CDR1 SGHDN and CDR2 FVKESK. The CDR3 consists of 11 residues. Trimming stripped 6 bases from V and 6 bases from J, with 8 bases between. The CDR3 loop reads CASSSGSEAFF. The CDR3 region has the DNA TGTGCCAGCAGTTCAGGGTCTGAAGCTTTCTTT.

Only a few counts were recorded for this clone. The chain combines TRBV6-5 with TRBJ2-5; 8 positions match TRBD2. V dropped 10 bases and J dropped 5; count of bases not matched to a gene: 15. The length of the CDR3 is 15 residues. In germline, CDR1 is MNHEY, CDR2 SVGAGI. The chain's CDR3 is CATDRMRGAMETQYF. The CDR3 DNA sequence: TGTGCCACGGACCGCATGCGGGGGGCGATGGAGACCCAGTACTTC.

About this clone: Sequence at one end of the junction differs from germline and may be a read error. The V call is TRBV10-2, the J call TRBJ1-2; 9 nucleotides agree with TRBD1. This CDR3 contains 13 residues. Per germline, CDR1 WSHSY and CDR2 SAAADI. The CDR3 sequence is CASSTLGQGSPFF. CDR3 nucleotides: TGCGCCAGCAGCACACTGGGACAGGGCTCTCCCTTTTTC.

CDR3: CAWSVDSVGEAFF. DNA of the CDR3: TGTGCCTGGAGTGTGGACAGCGTCGGGGAAGCTTTCTTT. The rearrangement uses TRBV30 and TRBJ1-1; D is possibly TRBD1 (6 bases). The V and J ends lost 0 bases and 8 bases respectively, with 13 bases between them. This CDR3 contains 13 residues. Germline lookup yields CDR1 GTSNPN and CDR2 SVGIG (reference sequence).

The rearrangement joins TRBV20-1 to TRBJ1-4, with D possibly TRBD1 on 6 matching bases. The CDR3 length is 15 residues. CDR1 is DFQATT and CDR2 is SNEGSKA in the germline V gene (reference sequence). Deletions cut 3 bases from V and 5 bases from J, with 16 bases between. For the CDR3, the DNA is TGCAGTGCTAGTCCAGTACAGGGATTAAATGAAAAACTGTTTTTT. Residues: CSASPVQGLNEKLFF.

J is TRBJ2-2 and V is TRBV19; a weak D match, TRBD1 (5 bases). Trimming took 5 bases from V and 5 from J, leaving 9 bases between them. The CDR3 extends over 13 amino acids. Germline values: CDR1 LNHDA, CDR2 SQIVND (reference sequence). CDR3 bases: TGTGCCAGTAGTTTCAGGGTAACCGGGGAGCTGTTTTTT. It yields the protein CASSFRVTGELFF.

The rearrangement uses TRBV5-1 and TRBJ1-1; 7 bases agree with TRBD1. This CDR3 is built from 14 residues. Germline V gene sequence: CDR1 SGHRS, CDR2 YFSETQ. V shed 2 bases, J shed 4 bases, and the junction held 5 bases outside the gene matches. This CDR3 reads CASSLQGMITEAFF. The CDR3 DNA sequence: TGCGCCAGCAGCTTACAGGGGATGATCACTGAAGCTTTCTTT.

This clone was detected once. This rearrangement joins TRBV3-1 (or the pseudogene TRBV3-2) to TRBJ2-1; the match to TRBD2 covers 8 bases. This CDR3 contains 20 residues. Unmatched junction bases numbered 14, after V lost 1 base and J lost 0 bases. Germline V gene sequence: CDR1 LGHDT, CDR2 YNNKEL (reference sequence). This CDR3 reads CASSQVPGGREASSYNEQFF. The CDR3 coding sequence is TGTGCCAGCAGCCAAGTTCCGGGGGGGCGAGAGGCGAGCTCCTACAATGAGCAGTTCTTC.

The chain is built from TRBV2 and TRBJ2-2; D uncertain. CDR1 SNHLY and CDR2 FYNNEI come from the germline V gene. The V and J ends lost 2 bases and 5 bases respectively, with 6 bases between them. CDR3 size: 13 residues. CDR3 protein: CASSERATGELFF. Here the CDR3 DNA reads TGTGCCAGCAGTGAAAGAGCAACCGGGGAGCTGTTTTTT.

The chain links TRBV12-5 to TRBJ2-2, with TRBD2 identical over 13 bases. J lost 0 bases, V lost 1 base, and 2 bases had no gene match. This CDR3 region has 18 residues. CDR1 and CDR2 from the germline V gene are LGHNT and FRNRAP. The CDR3 spells CASGLGTSGGTNTGELFF. The CDR3 DNA follows: TGTGCTAGTGGTTTGGGGACTAGCGGGGGTACGAACACCGGGGAGCTGTTTTTT. Together with reference TRBV12-5 and TRBJ2-2, the CDR3 gives the full variable domain: DARVTQTPRHKVTEMGQEVTMRCQPILGHNTVFWYRQTMMQGLELLAYFRNRAPLDDSGMPKDRFSAEMPDATLATLKIQPSEPRDSAVYFCASGLGTSGGTNTGELFFGEGSRLTVL.

The chain employs TRBV11-2 and TRBJ2-7, with D tentatively TRBD2 (6 bases). V was shortened by 1 base and J by 3 bases, with 10 bases between the two germline ends. Germline-derived CDR1 and CDR2 are SGHAT and FQNNGV. The CDR3 contains 14 residues. CDR3 DNA: TGTGCCAGCAGCTTAGGTGGGACTTACTACGAGCAGTACTTC. Its protein product is CASSLGGTYYEQYF.

The rearrangement joins TRBV2 to TRBJ2-3, with TRBD1 matching 7 bases. Trimming took 5 bases from V and 14 from J; bases not matched to a gene: 13. CDR1 is SNHLY, CDR2 FYNNEI, per germline. CDR3 size: 13 residues. CDR3 residues: CASSSFRDSVSYF. The CDR3 bases are TGTGCCAGCAGTTCTTTCCGGGACAGTGTTTCGTATTTT.

The V gene is TRBV2, the J gene TRBJ1-5; TRBD1 aligns across 9 bases. The CDR3 extends over 13 amino acids. V trimming: 6 bases; J trimming: 4 bases; junction bases outside the gene matches: 1. Germline V gene sequence: CDR1 SNHLY, CDR2 FYNNEI. The CDR3 sequence: CASRGTGNQPQHF. CDR3 in DNA: TGTGCCAGCAGGGGGACAGGGAATCAGCCCCAGCATTTT. The whole variable domain, remainder taken from reference TRBV2 and TRBJ1-5, is EPEVTQTPSHQVTQMGQEVILRCVPISNHLYFYWYRQILGQKVEFLVSFYNNEISEKSEIFDDQFSVERPDGSNFTLKIRSTKLEDSAMYFCASRGTGNQPQHFGDGTRLSIL.

DNA of the CDR3: TGTGCCAGCACCAACCCGACAGGACTGAACACTGAAGCTTTCTTT. It translates to CASTNPTGLNTEAFF. The J gene is TRBJ1-1, the V gene TRBV6-5; maybe TRBD1 (6 bases). The CDR3 totals 15 residues. From germline, CDR1 is MNHEY and CDR2 SVGAGI. The V end lost 7 bases, the J end lost 0 bases, and 15 bases lay between the germline ends.

This sequence joins TRBV5-6 and TRBJ1-4; no clear D. The ends were cut back, 2 bases at V and 1 base at J, with 9 bases in the middle. This CDR3 region has 15 residues. Germline CDR1 and CDR2: SGHDT and YYEEEE. Written as DNA, the CDR3 is TGTGCCAGCAGCTTCTCGGGAGGAACTAATGAAAAACTGTTTTTT. This translates into CASSFSGGTNEKLFF.

The rearrangement links TRBV7-9 to TRBJ1-4; TRBD1 matches at 9 bases. Germline trimming cut 3 bases from V and 0 bases from J; bases unmatched to any gene: 2. The CDR3 is 16 residues long. Germline loops: CDR1 SEHNR, CDR2 FQNEAQ (reference sequence). The CDR3 DNA is TGTGCCAGCAGCTTCGGGGACAGGGCAACTAATGAAAAACTGTTTTTT. It encodes CASSFGDRATNEKLFF.

This clone was seen a handful of times. This rearrangement joins TRBV24-1 to TRBJ2-3, with 7 bases fitting TRBD1. Germline assignment: CDR1 KGHDR and CDR2 SFDVKD. The V segment lost 5 bases and the J segment 6 bases; nucleotides outside the gene matches: 1. This CDR3 has 12 residues. The CDR3: CATSGQGDTQYF. The CDR3 coding sequence is TGTGCCACCAGTGGACAGGGCGATACGCAGTATTTT.

The V and J genes are TRBV27 and TRBJ1-1, with TRBD1 identical over 10 bases. CDR1 is MNHEY, CDR2 SMNVEV, per germline (reference sequence). This CDR3 is built from 18 residues. The ends lost 6 bases at V and 1 base at J; junction bases unmatched: 14. The CDR3 nucleotides read TGTGCCAGCAGAGCACTGGGACAGGGGACCAATTGGAACACTGAAGCTTTCTTT. Its translation: CASRALGQGTNWNTEAFF.